The 9 T cell receptor beta chains below all came from one sample that was sequenced in a study of T cell changes during pregnancy in multiple sclerosis. Clones were read by immunoSEQ multiplex PCR, and TCRdb kept only the in-frame ones, dropping some. The sample lists 70,000 or so clones, under 95% occurring once. Sequenced material: peripheral blood, taken in the third trimester of pregnancy. The receptor source for this set is a female donor with multiple sclerosis, enrolled in a pregnancy study.

The genes are TRBV6-4 and TRBJ2-3; 7 bases agree with TRBD2. The CDR3 is 17 residues long. CDR1 MRHNA and CDR2 SNTAGT come from the germline V gene. The ends lost 0 bases at V and 0 bases at J; junction bases unmatched: 6. The CDR3 region is CASSDSLRRGSTDTQYF. The DNA of the CDR3 is TGTGCCAGCAGTGACTCCCTAAGGCGGGGGAGCACAGATACGCAGTATTTT.

The chain employs TRBV15 and TRBJ1-2; D ambiguous. The CDR3 covers 15 residues. The germline CDR1 and CDR2 sequences are LNHNV and YYDKDF (reference sequence). V was shortened by 0 bases and J by 4 bases, with 12 bases between the two germline ends. CDR3 region: CATSRDNTGTYGYTF. The CDR3 DNA reads as TGTGCCACCAGCAGAGATAACACGGGTACCTATGGCTACACCTTC.

The chain's CDR3 is CASGGGPETQYF. Written as DNA, the CDR3 is TGTGCCAGCGGCGGGGGGCCGGAGACCCAGTACTTC. This chain uses TRBV2 with TRBJ2-5; 8 nucleotides match TRBD2. The CDR3 runs 12 residues. Germline CDR1 SNHLY, CDR2 FYNNEI. Trimming removed 8 bases from V and 5 bases from J; junction bases left unmatched: 4. Supplemented by reference TRBV2 and TRBJ2-5, the full variable domain reads EPEVTQTPSHQVTQMGQEVILRCVPISNHLYFYWYRQILGQKVEFLVSFYNNEISEKSEIFDDQFSVERPDGSNFTLKIRSTKLEDSAMYFCASGGGPETQYFGPGTRLLVL.

This rearrangement joins TRBV20-1 to TRBJ2-7; no reliable D call. V was pared by 6 bases and J by 6 bases, with 9 bases between. The V gene's germline CDR1 is DFQATT and CDR2 SNEGSKA (reference sequence). This CDR3 has 10 amino acids. The CDR3 region has the DNA TGCAGTGCCACTTCGGGCGAGCAGTACTTC. As protein: CSATSGEQYF.

J is TRBJ1-1 and V is TRBV13; D not resolved. Germline V gives CDR1 PRHDT, CDR2 FYEKMQ (reference sequence). The CDR3 contains 12 residues. V was shortened by 0 bases and J by 7 bases, with 6 bases between the two germline ends. CDR3 amino acids: CASSLGASEAFF. CDR3 in DNA: TGTGCCAGCAGCTTAGGGGCAAGTGAAGCTTTCTTT.

The V gene is TRBV25-1, the J gene TRBJ2-7; TRBD1 aligns across 9 bases. Germline CDR1 is MGHDK and CDR2 is SYGVNS. The V segment lost 3 bases and the J segment 6 bases; nucleotides outside the gene matches: 6. The CDR3 runs to 14 residues. CDR3 coding DNA: TGTGCCAGCAGTGAGACCTGGACAGGGGCCGAGCAGTACTTC. It translates to CASSETWTGAEQYF.

This chain links TRBV10-2 with TRBJ2-2, with D possibly matching TRBD2 (6 bases). Looked up from germline, CDR1 is WSHSY and CDR2 is SAAADI. V dropped 6 bases and J dropped 2 bases, with 19 bases sitting between them. CDR3 length: 17 residues. CDR3 coding DNA: TGCGCCAGCAGGGACTATAGACTCCCTGAAAACACCGGGGAGCTGTTTTTT. Translated: CASRDYRLPENTGELFF.

The chain joins TRBV11-2 to TRBJ1-6; D uncertain. Trimming pared 4 bases from V and 0 bases from J, leaving 10 bases between. Germline assignment: CDR1 SGHAT and CDR2 FQNNGV. The CDR3 length is 16 residues. The CDR3, as DNA: TGTGCCAGCAGCTCGAGGAGGAGCTCCTATAATTCACCCCTCCACTTT. Its translation is CASSSRRSSYNSPLHF.

V gene TRBV2 combines with J gene TRBJ1-5; D is uncertain. CDR1 and CDR2 (germline): SNHLY, FYNNEI. The length of the CDR3 is 14 residues. The ends were cut back, 4 bases at V and 3 bases at J, with 10 bases in the middle. CDR3 DNA: TGTGCCAGCAGTGGGGAGATAGACAATCAGCCCCAGCATTTT. This gives the protein CASSGEIDNQPQHF.